This TCR beta chain was documented in a study of blood T cell repertoires in COVID-19. In the study overall: T cells, B-cell-depleted T cells, or PBMCs supplied cDNA or gDNA.

The protocol was immunoSEQ multiplex PCR, while the TCRdb copy is restricted to in-frame clones and leaves out a portion. The data contain approximately 69,000 clones, about 90% of them singletons. CDR1 LGHDT and CDR2 YNNKEL come from the germline V gene (reference sequence). V was clipped by 1 base and J by 10 bases; unmatched bases: 12. The CDR3 extends over 16 amino acids. Material: peripheral blood. The sequence derives from a human donor in a cohort sampled during active COVID-19. The chain employs TRBV3-1 (or the pseudogene TRBV3-2) and TRBJ2-3, with 9 bases aligning to TRBD1. The CDR3 coding sequence is TGTGCCAGCAGCCAAGGGAGGACAGGGGTTTATGGAGCGCAGTATTTT. This translates into CASSQGRTGVYGAQYF.